The clone carrying this T cell receptor (beta chain) has a handful of counts. This entry is derived from a study of patients and donors after allogeneic stem cell transplantation. TCRdb recomputed calls from the RT-PCR reads with MiXCR, one row per CDR3 protein. The sample records about 960,000 distinct CDR3 sequences, roughly 17% being singletons. Germline assignment: CDR1 MNHEY and CDR2 SVGEGT. J was trimmed by 7 bases and V by 8 bases; bases with no gene match: 12. This CDR3 has 15 amino acids. The sequence derives from a human donor who was either an allogeneic HSCT recipient or a stem cell or donor lymphocyte infusion donor (not recorded which). It is not recorded whose cells these are; they may come from a transplant donor. The specimen sequenced was blood, either unsorted or a sorted T cell fraction (not recorded which). The V gene is TRBV6-2 or TRBV6-3, the J gene TRBJ2-1, with TRBD2 matching over 9 bases. The CDR3 loop reads CASRFKAGGLNEQFF. Here the CDR3 DNA reads TGTGCCAGCCGTTTTAAGGCGGGGGGGCTGAATGAGCAGTTCTTC.